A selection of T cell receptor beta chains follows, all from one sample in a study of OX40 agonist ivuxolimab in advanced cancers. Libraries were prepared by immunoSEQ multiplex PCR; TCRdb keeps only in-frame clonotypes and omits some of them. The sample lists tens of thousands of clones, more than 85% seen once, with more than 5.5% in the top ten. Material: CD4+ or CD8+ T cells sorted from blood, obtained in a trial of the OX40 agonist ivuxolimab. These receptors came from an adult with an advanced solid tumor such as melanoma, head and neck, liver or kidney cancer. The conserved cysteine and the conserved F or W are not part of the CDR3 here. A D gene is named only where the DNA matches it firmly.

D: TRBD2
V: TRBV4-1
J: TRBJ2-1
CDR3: ASSKGSASGRNGQF

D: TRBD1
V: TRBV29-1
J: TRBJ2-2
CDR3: SVGTGGTGELF

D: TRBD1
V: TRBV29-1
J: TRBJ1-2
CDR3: SVGNRGKNYGYT

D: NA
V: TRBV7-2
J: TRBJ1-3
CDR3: ASSLAIAGNTIY

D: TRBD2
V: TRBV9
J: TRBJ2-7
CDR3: ASSVGASGGQY

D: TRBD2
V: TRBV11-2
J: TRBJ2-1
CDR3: ASSLDGLAGGEYF

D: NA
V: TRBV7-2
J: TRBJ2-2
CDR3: ASSPYSPNTGELF

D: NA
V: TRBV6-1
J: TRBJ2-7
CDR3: ASLLGEQY

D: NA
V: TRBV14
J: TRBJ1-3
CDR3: ASSQQGGIRNTIY

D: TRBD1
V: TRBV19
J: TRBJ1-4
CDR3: ASGTGVVEKLF

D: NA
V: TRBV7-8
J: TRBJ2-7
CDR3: ASSLTSRHEEQY

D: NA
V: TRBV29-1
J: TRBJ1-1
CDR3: SVARFMNTEAF

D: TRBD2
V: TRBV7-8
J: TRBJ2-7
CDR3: ASSPHRTSDHEQY

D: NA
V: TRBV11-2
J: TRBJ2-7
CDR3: ASSLEGYSYEQY

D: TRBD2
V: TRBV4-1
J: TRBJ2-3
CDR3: ASSLGLAEWVVDTQY

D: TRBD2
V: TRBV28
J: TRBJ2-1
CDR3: ASSFGLAVRAEQF

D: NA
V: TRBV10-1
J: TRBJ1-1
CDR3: ASSESQLDKAEAF

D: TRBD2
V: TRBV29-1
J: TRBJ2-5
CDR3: SVGGLARQETQY

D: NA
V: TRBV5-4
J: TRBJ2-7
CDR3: ASSPGVHPQY

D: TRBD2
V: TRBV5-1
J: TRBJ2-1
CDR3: ASSWRTSGNNEQF

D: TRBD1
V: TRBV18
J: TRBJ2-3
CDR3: ASSPRGQGKDTQY

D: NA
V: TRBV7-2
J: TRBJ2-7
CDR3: ASSSGFLEQY

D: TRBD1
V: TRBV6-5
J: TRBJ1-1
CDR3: ASSTLDRGSEAF

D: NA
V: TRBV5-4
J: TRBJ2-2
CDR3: ASSLGSTITGELF

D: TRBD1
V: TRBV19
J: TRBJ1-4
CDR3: ASSPTGAQEKLF

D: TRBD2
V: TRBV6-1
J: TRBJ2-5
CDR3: ASSVAGGIQETQY

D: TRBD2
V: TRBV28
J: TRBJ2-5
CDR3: ASSLTGLGQETQY

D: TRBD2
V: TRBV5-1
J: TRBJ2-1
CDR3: ASSLAGETGEQF

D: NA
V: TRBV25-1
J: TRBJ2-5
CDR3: ASSESGEQTQY

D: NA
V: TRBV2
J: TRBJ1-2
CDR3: ASSETTASFLNYGYT

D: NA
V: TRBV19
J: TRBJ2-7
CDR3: ASSLTASYEQY

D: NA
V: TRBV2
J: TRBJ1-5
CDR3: ASSERGGLSNQPQH

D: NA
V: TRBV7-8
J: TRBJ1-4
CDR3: ASYQWGDEKLF

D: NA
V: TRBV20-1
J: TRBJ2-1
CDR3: SARAGFEQF

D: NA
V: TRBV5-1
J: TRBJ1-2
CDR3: ASSLGEGNYGYT

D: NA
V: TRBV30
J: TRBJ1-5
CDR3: AWSSGVSQPQH

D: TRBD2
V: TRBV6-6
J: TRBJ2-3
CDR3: ASSYGLADTDTQY

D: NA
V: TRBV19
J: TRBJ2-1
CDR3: ARLFEVGTGEQF

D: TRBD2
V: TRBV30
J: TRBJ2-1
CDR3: AWSVKGGSSYNEQF

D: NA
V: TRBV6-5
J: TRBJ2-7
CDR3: ASSYSSMVYEQY

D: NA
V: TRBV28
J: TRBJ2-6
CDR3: ASRDSGANVLT

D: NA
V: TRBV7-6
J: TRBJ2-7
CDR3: ASSSQGGSSAAYEQY

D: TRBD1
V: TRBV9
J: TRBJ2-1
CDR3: ASSVVDRGPYNEQF

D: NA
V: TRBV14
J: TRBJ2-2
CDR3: ASSLTSLSGELF

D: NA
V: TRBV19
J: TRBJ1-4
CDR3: ASTRDPRSEKLF

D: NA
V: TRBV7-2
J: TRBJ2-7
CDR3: ASSYGPRAGEQY

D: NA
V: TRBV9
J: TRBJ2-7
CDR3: ASSQALVGEQY

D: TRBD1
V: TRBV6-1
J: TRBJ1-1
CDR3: ASSERGLNTEAF

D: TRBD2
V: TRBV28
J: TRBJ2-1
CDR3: ASRIIAGEYNEQF

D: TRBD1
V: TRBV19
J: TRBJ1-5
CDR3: ASSVGTGGGQPQH